The sequence of this T cell receptor beta chain was determined in a study of blood T cell repertoires in COVID-19. At the level of the study: From T cells, B-cell-depleted T cells, or PBMCs came the material, which was cDNA or gDNA.

As processed by the authors: Amplifying reference gene primers gave estimates of nucleated cell counts. The table came from immunoSEQ multiplex PCR; TCRdb's copy has only in-frame clones and leaves some out. V, J and clone size were drawn from that table, and D and trimming were deduced from the DNA. The table shows 200,000 to 250,000 clones, with approximately 82% occurring only once. Per the germline V gene, CDR1 is SGHDN and CDR2 is FVKESK. J lost 5 bases, V lost 4 bases, and 7 bases had no gene match. This CDR3 region has 14 residues. The source is a man aged 45-65 years with active or convalescent COVID-19. V is TRBV14 and J is TRBJ2-7; TRBD2 agrees at 8 bases. Material for sequencing was peripheral blood. The CDR3 coding sequence is TGTGCCAGCAGCCCCTGGACTAGCCCGGACGAGCAGTACTTC. Translating it yields CASSPWTSPDEQYF. Full variable domain (outside the CDR3, taken from reference TRBV14 and TRBJ2-7): EAGVTQFPSHSVIEKGQTVTLRCDPISGHDNLYWYRRVMGKEIKFLLHFVKESKQDESGMPNNRFLAERTGGTYSTLKVQPAELEDSGVYFCASSPWTSPDEQYFGPGTRLTVT.